The sequence of this TCR beta chain was determined in a study of post-analysis software for immune sequencing data (dated by TCRdb to about 2015). In terms of the full investigation: Relapsing-remitting, secondary progressive and progressive-relapsing multiple sclerosis were recorded as disease courses, and subtype annotation was lacking for some patients. The patient repertoires were compared against 11 previously published healthy control repertoires obtained from donors aged roughly 6 to 28 years. A subset of samples was prepared in parallel using single-end sample barcoding, then pooled and co-amplified after Illumina adapter ligation. The investigation overall reported the following: Significantly higher frequencies in patients than in controls were found for about five TRBV segments, including TRBV5-6, TRBV5-1 and TRBV20-1. Strong co-clustering of samples prepared in the same batch was shown by direct clustering with F measure, prompting a batch-effect correction. Multiple sclerosis patients had significantly lower normalized Chao1 diversity than controls, a result that suggests substantial peripheral T-cell clonal expansion. The multiple sclerosis patient group was slightly younger than the control group.

Library method: PCR. The run used an Illumina HiSeq 2500. To reduce PCR and sequencing biases, unique molecular identifiers were built into the TCR beta cDNA libraries. Roughly 500,000 cDNA molecules were obtained per 1 to 10 million input T cells, so each molecule approximated one T cell. Patient libraries were prepared and sequenced with the same protocol used for the earlier healthy control dataset. Within a given batch, samples were prepared together, multiplexed and sequenced on the same HiSeq lane. The authors' pipeline ran thus. Raw barcoded reads were processed with MIGEC, and single-read molecular identifier groups were discarded before consensus assembly and CDR3 extraction. Clonotype tables were post-analysed with VDJtools, and diversity was normalized by down-sampling all datasets to the smallest sample size. To correct batch-related cross-sample contamination, repertoire overlap clustering matched CDR3 amino acid sequences but not nucleotide sequences. TCRdb handled the public reads itself, with Q25 trimming in fastp and clone calling in MiXCR, and kept productive beta chains. Rows are unified per CDR3 protein, each entry keeping the most common DNA and genes. The V and J calls here are based on TCRdb, not the publication. The sample table records hundreds of thousands of distinct CDR3 sequences; about 27% of these occur just once. The top ten hold more than 0.55% of the sample.

The germline V end is reduced by 0 bases and the J end by 2 bases; junction bases left unmatched: 14. There are 20 amino acids in the CDR3, from cysteine to phenylalanine inclusive. Of all the DNA, just the CDR3 is kept, 60 bases in frame from base 1. CDR1 MNHNS and CDR2 SASEGT are derived from the germline V gene. Remarks on this clonotype: Which antigen it targets is not known. Base qualities are not at hand, and no much larger clone is one base apart.

To demonstrate the VDJtools post-analysis software, TCR beta repertoires were profiled from the peripheral blood of 13 young patients with multiple sclerosis. Multiple sclerosis patients were children and adolescents aged 6 to 15 years. Sequencing was done on a sample of blood. The chain is assembled from TRBV6-1 and TRBJ2-3, and 10 bases in between align with TRBD2. The source of this sequence is a girl between 10 and 17 years old with multiple sclerosis. The sequenced DNA: TGTGCCAGCAGTGAAGCGTGGGGGCCTAGCGGGGGCGTAATCACAGATACGCAGTATTTT. This encodes CASSEAWGPSGGVITDTQYF.